Following are 11 T cell receptor beta chains from one sample sequenced in a study of T-cell reconstitution after alpha-beta-depleted transplantation in children. A library of TCRbeta sequences, prepared with unique molecular identifiers, was generated. Each CDR3 protein gets one entry after TCRdb re-called the PCR reads with MiXCR. The repertoire holds approximately 800,000 distinct CDR3 sequences, with roughly 15% as singletons. Sequences were derived from PBMCs, mostly from graft donor cells, sampled 360 days after TCRalphabeta/CD19-depleted stem cell transplant. The receptors derive from a male patient aged 10 to 17 who had a stem cell transplant for acute lymphoblastic leukemia, so the T cells may come from the graft donor.

The rearrangement uses TRBV5-1 and TRBJ2-5; D is unresolved. The V gene's germline CDR1 is SGHRS and CDR2 YFSETQ. The CDR3 is made up of 13 amino acids. V dropped 4 bases and J dropped 0 bases, with 7 bases sitting between them. CDR3 sequence reads: CASSEVYQETQYF. CDR3 DNA sequence: TGCGCCAGCAGCGAGGTGTACCAAGAGACCCAGTACTTC.

The chain joins TRBV20-1 to TRBJ2-2, with TRBD2 matching 9 bases. Looked up from germline, CDR1 is DFQATT and CDR2 is SNEGSKA (reference sequence). J gave up 5 bases and V 2 bases, and 3 bases lay outside the gene matches. The CDR3 runs to 14 residues. CDR3 nucleotides: TGCAGTGCTAGACAGCTAGCGGGAACCGGGGAGCTGTTTTTT. It is translated as CSARQLAGTGELFF.

Only a few counts were recorded for this clonotype. The chain has TRBV20-1 and TRBJ1-4; D is unresolved. The CDR3 has 14 amino acids. The V gene's germline CDR1 is DFQATT and CDR2 SNEGSKA (reference sequence). Deletions cut 0 bases from V and 6 bases from J, with 11 bases between. The CDR3 DNA is TGCAGTGCTAGAGATCTGGAGAGTTATGAAAAACTGTTTTTT. Translating gives CSARDLESYEKLFF.

J is TRBJ2-1 and V is TRBV3-1; D may be TRBD2 (5 bases). Trimming left V 1 base short and J 1 base short, with 20 bases between. The CDR3 length is 19 residues. CDR1 LGHDT and CDR2 YNNKEL come from the germline V gene (reference sequence). The CDR3 bases are TGTGCCAGCAGCCAAGGGGAGTTAGGTGGGTACAAGTCCTACAATGAGCAGTTCTTC. Translation gives CASSQGELGGYKSYNEQFF.

This rearrangement joins TRBV7-9 to TRBJ2-2, with a weak D call TRBD1 (7 bases). Deletions cut 3 bases from V and 6 bases from J, with 17 bases between. The germline V gene encodes CDR1 SEHNR and CDR2 FQNEAQ (reference sequence). The CDR3 totals 16 residues. The CDR3 DNA sequence: TGTGCCAGCAGCTTCAGAGCCAGGGGGAGGTCCGGGGAGCTGTTTTTT. It translates to CASSFRARGRSGELFF.

V usage is TRBV29-1 and J usage is TRBJ2-3, with D hard to call. Trimming shortened V by 4 bases and J by 2 bases, and 10 bases separated the two germline ends. Germline V gene lookup returns CDR1 SQVTM and CDR2 ANQGSEA. This CDR3 has 13 amino acids. The chain's CDR3 is CSVVGRLTDTQYF. CDR3 nucleotide sequence: TGCAGCGTTGTAGGACGGCTCACAGATACGCAGTATTTT.

Ten or more counts support this clonotype. This rearrangement joins TRBV9 to TRBJ2-7, with D perhaps TRBD1 or TRBD2 (5 bases each). The CDR3 is 15 residues long. Per the germline V gene, CDR1 is SGDLS and CDR2 is YYNGEE. Trimming took off 0 bases at V and 5 bases at J, with 15 bases between the two ends. The CDR3 loop reads CASSVVSQGSDEQYF. The CDR3 nucleotides are TGTGCCAGCAGCGTAGTAAGTCAGGGTAGCGACGAGCAGTACTTC. The whole variable domain, filled in from reference TRBV9 and TRBJ2-7, reads DSGVTQTPKHLITATGQRVTLRCSPRSGDLSVYWYQQSLDQGLQFLIQYYNGEERAKGNILERFSAQQFPDLHSELNLSSLELGDSALYFCASSVVSQGSDEQYFGPGTRLTVT.

The table lists this clonotype with a few counts. The gene calls are TRBV15 and TRBJ1-5; no reliable D call. The germline V gene encodes CDR1 LNHNV and CDR2 YYDKDF (reference sequence). V was pared by 0 bases and J by 5 bases, with 8 bases between. This CDR3 is 14 amino acids long. The CDR3 reads CATSRDLGDQPQHF. CDR3 coding DNA: TGTGCCACCAGCAGAGATTTGGGTGATCAGCCCCAGCATTTT.

J is TRBJ2-5 and V is TRBV5-1; a weak D match, TRBD1 (6 bases). V shed 4 bases and J shed 4 bases, with 20 bases lying between them. Germline V lookup: CDR1 SGHRS, CDR2 YFSETQ. The CDR3 sequence is 16 residues long. CDR3 sequence reads: CASSVDPRGIGETQYF. CDR3 in DNA: TGCGCCAGCAGCGTGGACCCCAGGGGAATCGGAGAGACCCAGTACTTC.

On this clonotype itself: A much larger clonotype is one base distant, so this may be a read error. Without the conserved terminal phenylalanine or tryptophan, this CDR3 likely stems from a read error. The J gene is TRBJ2-5, the V gene TRBV5-4; 7 positions agree with TRBD2. V shed 1 base and J 5 bases; nucleotides not matched to a gene: 2. CDR3 length: 13 amino acids. Per germline, CDR1 SGHNT and CDR2 YYREEE (reference sequence). The DNA for the CDR3 is TGTGCCAGCAGCTTGTGGGAGGGGGAGACCCAGTACTGC. This encodes CASSLWEGETQYC.

The chain is built from TRBV5-1 and TRBJ1-1; D is unclear. The CDR3 length is 14 residues. The V end was cut by 0 bases, the J end by 6 bases, with 12 bases between. The germline CDR1 and CDR2 sequences are SGHRS and YFSETQ. CDR3 in amino acids: CASSLAQPQPEAFF. CDR3 sequence (DNA): TGCGCCAGCAGCTTGGCCCAACCTCAACCTGAAGCTTTCTTT.